This passage covers 24 T cell receptor beta chains from one sample sequenced in a study of blood T cell repertoires in COVID-19. The method was immunoSEQ multiplex PCR; TCRdb's version includes in-frame clones alone and lacks a portion of them. The table records about 140,000 clones, under 90% of them present only once. The sample was peripheral blood. Receptors originate from a woman aged 55 to 70 with active or convalescent COVID-19.

The V gene is TRBV28, the J gene TRBJ2-7; D might be TRBD2 (6 bases). V lost 2 bases and J 3 bases, leaving 8 bases between the germline ends. CDR1 MDHEN and CDR2 SYDVKM come from the germline V gene. The CDR3 totals 13 residues. CDR3 nucleotide sequence: TGTGCCAGCAGTTTAGGGGGGTACTACGAGCAGTACGTC. Its translation is CASSLGGYYEQYV.

This clone was seen a few times. The CDR3 sequence: CASSVPGQGVNQPQHF. In DNA form, the CDR3 reads TGCGCCAGCAGTGTTCCGGGACAGGGAGTTAATCAGCCCCAGCATTTT. V gene TRBV10-2 combines with J gene TRBJ1-5, with 9 bases matching TRBD1. V dropped 4 bases and J dropped 4; count of bases not matched to a gene: 8. Germline lookup yields CDR1 WSHSY and CDR2 SAAADI. This CDR3 spans 16 amino acids.

V and J are TRBV30 and TRBJ1-2; D is perhaps TRBD1 (5 bases). The CDR3 has 13 amino acids. The V end lost 0 bases, the J end lost 5 bases, and 10 bases lay between the germline ends. In germline, CDR1 is GTSNPN, CDR2 SVGIG (reference sequence). CDR3 in amino acids: CAWSVSGGYGYTF. The CDR3 nucleotides read TGTGCCTGGAGTGTATCTGGGGGGTATGGCTACACCTTC.

The chain has TRBV5-1 and TRBJ2-3; tentatively, D is TRBD1 (5 bases). V dropped 1 base and J dropped 1 base, with 13 bases sitting between them. The CDR3 consists of 16 residues. Germline V gene lookup returns CDR1 SGHRS and CDR2 YFSETQ. The CDR3 loop is CASSLMQGWGTDTQYF. The CDR3 DNA follows: TGCGCCAGCAGCTTGATGCAGGGATGGGGCACAGATACGCAGTATTTT. Full variable domain (remainder filled in from reference TRBV5-1 and TRBJ2-3): KAGVTQTPRYLIKTRGQQVTLSCSPISGHRSVSWYQQTPGQGLQFLFEYFSETQRNKGNFPGRFSGRQFSNSRSEMNVSTLELGDSALYLCASSLMQGWGTDTQYFGPGTRLTVL.

This clone came up once. The chain combines TRBV11-2 with TRBJ2-1; TRBD2 matches at 8 bases. V lost 1 base and J lost 9; bases outside the gene matches: 5. This CDR3 has 14 residues. CDR1 and CDR2 (germline): SGHAT, FQNNGV. The CDR3 sequence is CASSLAGLVGEQFF. CDR3 in DNA: TGTGCCAGCAGCTTAGCGGGACTAGTGGGTGAGCAGTTCTTC.

This clone was seen only a few times. The J gene is TRBJ1-5, the V gene TRBV28, with TRBD1 identical over 10 bases. Germline trimming cut 6 bases from V and 6 bases from J; bases unmatched to any gene: 8. This CDR3 comprises 15 residues. Germline V lookup: CDR1 MDHEN, CDR2 SYDVKM. For the CDR3, the DNA is TGTGCCAGCAGGGGGACAGGGGCCCGGATTCAGCCCCAGCATTTT. Translating it yields CASRGTGARIQPQHF.

The V call is TRBV3-1 (or the pseudogene TRBV3-2), the J call TRBJ2-2, with D possibly being TRBD1 (7 bases). The CDR3 is 14 residues long. V lost 3 bases and J lost 7, with 12 bases in between. Germline V lookup: CDR1 LGHDT, CDR2 YNNKEL (reference sequence). CDR3 loop: CASSQQGEVGELFF. The CDR3 nucleotides are TGTGCCAGCAGCCAGCAGGGGGAGGTCGGGGAGCTGTTTTTT.

This rearrangement joins TRBV27 to TRBJ2-6; TRBD1 matches at 7 bases. V was clipped by 6 bases and J by 6 bases; unmatched bases: 11. This CDR3 comprises 16 residues. Germline-derived CDR1 and CDR2 are MNHEY and SMNVEV (reference sequence). The CDR3 sequence: CASSAALTGVANVLTF. CDR3 bases: TGTGCCAGCAGCGCAGCTCTCACAGGGGTGGCCAACGTCCTGACTTTC.

This sequence joins TRBV11-2 and TRBJ2-3; D unresolved. V lost 0 bases, J lost 2 bases, and 12 bases lay in between. In germline, CDR1 is SGHAT, CDR2 FQNNGV. The CDR3 runs to 16 residues. CDR3 loop: CASSLEGRLSTDTQYF. In DNA, the CDR3 is TGTGCCAGCAGCTTAGAGGGCCGGCTCTCCACAGATACGCAGTATTTT.

The V call is TRBV4-1, the J call TRBJ2-1; D not resolved. Trimming removed 0 bases from V and 3 bases from J, with 9 bases in between. CDR3 length: 15 amino acids. CDR1 is MGHRA, CDR2 YSYEKL, per germline. The CDR3 DNA is TGCGCCAGCAGCCAAGAACCAAACAACTACAATGAGCAGTTCTTC. It codes for CASSQEPNNYNEQFF.

The DNA for the CDR3 is TGTGCCAGCTCACCGGGACTGCAAAATGAAAAACTGTTTTTT. Amino acid sequence: CASSPGLQNEKLFF. V and J are TRBV18 and TRBJ1-4; D is perhaps TRBD1 (5 bases). The CDR3 has 14 amino acids. Germline V CDR1 and CDR2: KGHSH, LQKENI. V was pared by 3 bases and J by 5 bases, with 10 bases between.

The V call is TRBV19, the J call TRBJ2-7, with TRBD2 matching over 7 bases. Germline V lookup: CDR1 LNHDA, CDR2 SQIVND (reference sequence). Trimming removed 9 bases from V and 5 bases from J; junction bases left unmatched: 13. The CDR3 consists of 14 residues. In nucleotides, the CDR3 is TGTGCCAGCTCCACCGTTGGCGGGAGAGACGAGCAGTACTTC. Its translation is CASSTVGGRDEQYF.

This clone has at least ten counts. The chain recombines TRBV28 with TRBJ1-5; 7 bases agree with TRBD1. The CDR3 loop spans 17 amino acids. Germline V gives CDR1 MDHEN, CDR2 SYDVKM. With V trimmed by 1 base and J by 3 bases, 9 bases remained unmatched. The CDR3 nucleotides are TGTGCCAGCAGTTTATTCCTCCAGACAGGGTTCAATCAGCCCCAGCATTTT. This codes for CASSLFLQTGFNQPQHF.

The chain has TRBV29-1 and TRBJ1-5; D might be TRBD1 (5 bases). The germline gives CDR1 SQVTM, CDR2 ANQGSEA. V gave up 6 bases and J gave up 3 bases, with 12 bases separating them. CDR3 size: 13 residues. The CDR3 DNA sequence: TGCAGCGTCCTACAGGCCCACAATCAGCCCCAGCATTTT. Its translation is CSVLQAHNQPQHF. Together with reference TRBV29-1 and TRBJ1-5, the CDR3 gives the full variable domain: SAVISQKPSRDICQRGTSLTIQCQVDSQVTMMFWYRQQPGQSLTLIATANQGSEATYESGFVIDKFPISRPNLTFSTLTVSNMSPEDSSIYLCSVLQAHNQPQHFGDGTRLSIL.

The chain is built from TRBV4-1 and TRBJ1-5; D unresolved. This CDR3 contains 15 residues. Trimming took 5 bases from V and 0 from J, leaving 11 bases between them. Per germline, CDR1 MGHRA and CDR2 YSYEKL. In DNA form, the CDR3 reads TGCGCCAGCAGCAGAGGGCAGGATAGCAATCAGCCCCAGCATTTT. Protein sequence: CASSRGQDSNQPQHF.

This chain links TRBV6-5 with TRBJ1-1; 9 bases are shared with TRBD1. Germline V gene data show CDR1 as MNHEY and CDR2 as SVGAGI. V was pared by 4 bases and J by 5 bases, with 5 bases of the junction left unmatched. The CDR3 has 14 amino acids. The CDR3, as DNA: TGTGCCAGCAGTTGGGGACAGGGAGGAACTGAAGCTTTCTTT. Its translation is CASSWGQGGTEAFF.

CDR3 amino acids: CASSPGVQDKNIQYF. The CDR3 DNA reads as TGTGCCAGCAGCCCAGGCGTTCAGGACAAAAACATTCAGTACTTC. The rearrangement links TRBV7-2 to TRBJ2-4, with unresolved D. V was clipped by 5 bases and J by 3 bases, with 14 bases between them. The CDR3 is 15 residues long. From germline, CDR1 is SGHTA and CDR2 FQGNSA.

This rearrangement joins TRBV13 to TRBJ2-3, with 13 bases fitting TRBD2. Looked up from germline, CDR1 is PRHDT and CDR2 is FYEKMQ (reference sequence). Trimming removed 5 bases from V and 2 bases from J; junction bases left unmatched: 10. There are 18 residues in the CDR3. CDR3 sequence reads: CASSRRTSGSIYTDTQYF. The CDR3 nucleotides are TGTGCCAGCAGCCGACGGACTAGCGGGAGTATCTACACAGATACGCAGTATTTT. The entire variable domain, with the rest obtained from reference TRBV13 and TRBJ2-3, is as follows: AAGVIQSPRHLIKEKRETATLKCYPIPRHDTVYWYQQGPGQDPQFLISFYEKMQSDKGSIPDRFSAQQFSDYHSELNMSSLELGDSALYFCASSRRTSGSIYTDTQYFGPGTRLTVL.

The chain recombines TRBV4-2 with TRBJ2-7, with TRBD2 matching 11 bases. The trim removed 1 base at V and 2 bases at J, leaving 1 base unmatched. The germline CDR1 and CDR2 sequences are LGHNA and YNFKEQ. The CDR3 consists of 15 residues. CDR3 loop: CASSQGLAGTYEQYF. The CDR3 DNA is TGTGCCAGCAGCCAAGGACTAGCGGGAACCTACGAGCAGTACTTC.

The chain carries TRBV19 and TRBJ1-2; D perhaps matches TRBD1 (5 bases). The CDR3 contains 15 residues. CDR1 and CDR2 (germline): LNHDA, SQIVND (reference sequence). V was pared by 3 bases and J by 2 bases, with 13 bases between. The CDR3 coding sequence is TGTGCCAGTAGTATTAGGAAAAAGGGGAACTATGGCTACACCTTC. It yields the protein CASSIRKKGNYGYTF. The whole variable domain, filled in from reference TRBV19 and TRBJ1-2, reads DGGITQSPKYLFRKEGQNVTLSCEQNLNHDAMYWYRQDPGQGLRLIYYSQIVNDFQKGDIAEGYSVSREKKESFPLTVTSAQKNPTAFYLCASSIRKKGNYGYTFGSGTRLTVV.

This rearrangement joins TRBV2 to TRBJ2-3; TRBD2 matches 8 bases. From germline, CDR1 is SNHLY and CDR2 FYNNEI. With V trimmed by 6 bases and J by 5 bases, 13 bases remained unmatched. CDR3 length: 16 amino acids. CDR3 DNA sequence: TGTGCCAGCAGCCCGTGGCAAGCGGGGGACGAAGATACGCAGTATTTT. This gives the protein CASSPWQAGDEDTQYF.

The genes are TRBV27 and TRBJ2-2; D gene unclear. Trimming removed 2 bases at V and 1 base at J, with 8 bases between. Germline V CDR1 and CDR2: MNHEY, SMNVEV (reference sequence). The length of the CDR3 is 15 residues. CDR3 bases: TGTGCCAGCAGTTTAGGTCGACTGAACACCGGGGAGCTGTTTTTT. It specifies CASSLGRLNTGELFF.

This CDR3 reads CASSQFVGGKNTEAFF. CDR3 DNA sequence: TGCGCCAGCAGCCAATTTGTGGGAGGGAAAAACACTGAAGCTTTCTTT. The chain recombines TRBV4-1 with TRBJ1-1; D is unresolved. The CDR3 is 16 amino acids. Germline V lookup: CDR1 MGHRA, CDR2 YSYEKL. The V and J ends lost 2 bases and 2 bases respectively, with 15 bases between them.

The gene calls are TRBV7-2 and TRBJ2-2, with TRBD2 matching 11 bases. CDR3 size: 16 residues. Germline values: CDR1 SGHTA, CDR2 FQGNSA. The V segment lost 5 bases and the J segment 0 bases; nucleotides outside the gene matches: 2. The CDR3 region has the DNA TGTGCCAGCAGCAGACTAGCGGGGACGAACACCGGGGAGCTGTTTTTT. Encoded protein: CASSRLAGTNTGELFF.